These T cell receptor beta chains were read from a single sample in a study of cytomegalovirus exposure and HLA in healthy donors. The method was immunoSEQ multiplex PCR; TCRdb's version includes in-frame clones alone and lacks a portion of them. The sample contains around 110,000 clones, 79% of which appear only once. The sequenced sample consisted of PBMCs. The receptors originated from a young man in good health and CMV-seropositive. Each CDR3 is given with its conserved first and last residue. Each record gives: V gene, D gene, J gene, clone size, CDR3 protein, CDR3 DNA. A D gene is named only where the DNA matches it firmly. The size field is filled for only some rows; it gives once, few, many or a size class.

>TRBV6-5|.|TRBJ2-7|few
CASSLQGEAYEQYF
TGTGCCAGCAGTTTACAGGGAGAGGCGTACGAGCAGTACTTC
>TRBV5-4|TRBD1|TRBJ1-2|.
CASSPDRDHGYTF
TGTGCCAGCAGCCCGGACAGGGACCATGGCTACACCTTC
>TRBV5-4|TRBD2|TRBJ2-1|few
CASSGSGTSVYNEQFF
TGTGCCAGCAGCGGCAGCGGGACTAGCGTCTACAATGAGCAGTTCTTC
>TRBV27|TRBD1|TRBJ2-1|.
CASRQDDRDEQFF
TGTGCCAGCAGACAAGACGACAGGGATGAGCAGTTCTTC
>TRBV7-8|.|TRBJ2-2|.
CASSSTGSNTGELFF
TGTGCCAGCAGCTCGACAGGTTCGAACACCGGGGAGCTGTTTTTT
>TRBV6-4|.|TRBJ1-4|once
CASSDGAAPTNEKLFF
TGTGCCAGCAGTGACGGGGCGGCACCAACTAATGAAAAACTGTTTTTT
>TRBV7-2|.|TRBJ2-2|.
CASSLTSFNTGELFF
TGTGCCAGCAGCTTGACTTCTTTTAACACCGGGGAGCTGTTTTTT
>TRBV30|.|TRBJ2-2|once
CAWSWTTNTGELFF
TGTGCCTGGAGCTGGACAACGAACACCGGGGAGCTGTTTTTT
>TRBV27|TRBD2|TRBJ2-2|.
CASSSLAALNTGELFF
TGTGCCAGCAGTTCCCTAGCGGCCTTGAACACCGGGGAGCTGTTTTTT
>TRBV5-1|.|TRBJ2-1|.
CASSIAGTSSYNEQFF
TGCGCCAGCAGCATCGCCGGGACAAGCTCCTACAATGAGCAGTTCTTC
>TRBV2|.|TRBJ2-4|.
CASQTEAKNIQYF
TGTGCCAGCCAGACTGAAGCCAAAAACATTCAGTACTTC
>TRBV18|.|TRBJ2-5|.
CASSPPGPLGQETQYF
TGTGCCAGCTCACCTCCGGGTCCGCTGGGCCAAGAGACCCAGTACTTC
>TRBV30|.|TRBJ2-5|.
CAWTPWGVGETQYF
TGTGCCTGGACTCCCTGGGGGGTAGGGGAGACCCAGTACTTC
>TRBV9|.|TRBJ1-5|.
CASSERGFQPQHF
TGTGCCAGCAGCGAGCGGGGTTTCCAGCCCCAGCATTTT
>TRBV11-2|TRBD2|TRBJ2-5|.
CASSFSGGGQETQYF
TGTGCCAGCAGCTTTAGCGGGGGGGGCCAAGAGACCCAGTACTTC
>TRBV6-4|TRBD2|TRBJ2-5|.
CASSSPGTSGSLQGTQYF
TGTGCCAGCAGCTCCCCCGGTACTAGCGGGAGCTTGCAAGGGACCCAGTACTTC
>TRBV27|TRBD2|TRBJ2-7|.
CASSLLAGLSYEQYF
TGTGCCAGCAGTCTACTAGCGGGCCTCTCCTACGAGCAGTACTTC
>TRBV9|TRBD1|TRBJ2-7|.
CASSGYGGQGIYEQYF
TGTGCCAGCAGCGGATATGGGGGACAGGGGATCTACGAGCAGTACTTC
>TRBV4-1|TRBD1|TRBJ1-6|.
CASSQGQGASYNSPLHF
TGCGCCAGCAGCCAGGGACAGGGGGCGTCCTATAATTCACCCCTCCACTTT
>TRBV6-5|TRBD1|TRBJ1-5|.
CASSYDHRGNQPQHF
TGTGCCAGCAGTTACGATCACAGGGGGAATCAGCCCCAGCATTTT
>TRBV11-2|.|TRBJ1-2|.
CASSLDQGYYGYTF
TGTGCCAGCAGCTTAGATCAGGGATACTATGGCTACACCTTC
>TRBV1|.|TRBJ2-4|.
CTSSQGDTVICTIQYF
TGCACCAGCAGCCAAGGGGACACGGTGATTTGTACCATTCAGTACTTC
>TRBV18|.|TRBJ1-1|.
CASSPWPRLNTEAFF
TGTGCCAGCTCCCCATGGCCCAGGCTGAACACTGAAGCTTTCTTT
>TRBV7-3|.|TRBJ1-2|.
CASSREGAEGYTF
TGTGCCAGCAGCCGTGAGGGCGCGGAGGGCTACACCTTC
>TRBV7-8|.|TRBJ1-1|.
CASSLGWSGSQTEAFF
TGTGCCAGCAGCTTAGGTTGGTCAGGGTCGCAGACTGAAGCTTTCTTT
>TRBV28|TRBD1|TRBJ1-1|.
CASSPSPTGLAFF
TGTGCCAGCAGTCCTTCCCCGACAGGGTTAGCTTTCTTT
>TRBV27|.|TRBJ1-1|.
CASSQGQWNTEAFF
TGTGCCAGCAGCCAGGGACAATGGAACACTGAAGCTTTCTTT
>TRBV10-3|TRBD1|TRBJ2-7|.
CAISEGQGTNYEQYF
TGTGCCATCAGCGAAGGACAGGGAACCAACTACGAGCAGTACTTC
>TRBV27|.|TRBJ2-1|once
CASRYLDTYNEQFF
TGTGCCAGCAGATACTTAGACACATACAATGAGCAGTTCTTC
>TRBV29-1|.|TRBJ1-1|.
CSVNTVNTEAFF
TGCAGCGTCAATACGGTGAACACTGAAGCTTTCTTT
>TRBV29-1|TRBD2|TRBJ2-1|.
CSVSSGSRDEQFF
TGCAGCGTATCTAGCGGGAGTCGGGATGAGCAGTTCTTC
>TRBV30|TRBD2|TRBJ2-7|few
CAWSALSGRSSYEQYF
TGTGCCTGGAGTGCCCTTAGCGGGAGGTCCTCCTACGAGCAGTACTTC
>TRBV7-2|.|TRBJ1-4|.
CASSYDVEGEKLFF
TGTGCCAGCAGCTACGACGTGGAGGGTGAAAAACTGTTTTTT
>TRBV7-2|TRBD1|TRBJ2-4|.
CASSRWTGQNIQYF
TGTGCCAGCAGCCGTTGGACAGGGCAAAACATTCAGTACTTC
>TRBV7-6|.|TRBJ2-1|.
CASSSADGSSYNEQFF
TGTGCCAGCAGCTCGGCCGACGGGAGCTCCTACAATGAGCAGTTCTTC
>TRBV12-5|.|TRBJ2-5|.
CASGSKYPGSPAAQYF
TGTGCTAGTGGTTCGAAATATCCGGGGTCTCCTGCGGCCCAGTACTTC
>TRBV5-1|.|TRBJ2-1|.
CASSLGENEQFF
TGCGCCAGCAGCTTGGGAGAAAATGAGCAGTTCTTC
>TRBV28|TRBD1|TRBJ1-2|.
CASSLTGTAIYGYTF
TGTGCCAGCAGTTTAACCGGGACAGCCATCTATGGCTACACCTTC